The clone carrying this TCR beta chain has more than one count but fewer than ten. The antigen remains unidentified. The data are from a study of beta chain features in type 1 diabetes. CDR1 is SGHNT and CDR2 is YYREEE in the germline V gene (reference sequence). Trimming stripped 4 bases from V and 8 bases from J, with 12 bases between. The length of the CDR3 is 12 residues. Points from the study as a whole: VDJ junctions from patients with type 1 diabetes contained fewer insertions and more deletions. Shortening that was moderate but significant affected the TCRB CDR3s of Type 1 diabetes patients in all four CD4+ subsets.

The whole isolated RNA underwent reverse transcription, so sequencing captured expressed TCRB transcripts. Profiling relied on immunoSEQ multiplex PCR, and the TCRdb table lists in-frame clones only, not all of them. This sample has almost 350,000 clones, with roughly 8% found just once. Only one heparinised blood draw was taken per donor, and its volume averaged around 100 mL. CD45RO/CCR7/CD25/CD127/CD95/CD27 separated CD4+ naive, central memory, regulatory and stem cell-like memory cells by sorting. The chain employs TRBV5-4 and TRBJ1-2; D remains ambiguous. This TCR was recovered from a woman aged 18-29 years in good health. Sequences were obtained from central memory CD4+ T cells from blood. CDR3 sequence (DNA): TGTGCCAGCAGCACCCAAGAGATAGGCTACACCTTC. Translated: CASSTQEIGYTF.